This TCR beta chain was identified during a study of OX40 agonist ivuxolimab in advanced cancers. Across the whole study: Patients in dose escalation had liver, melanoma, kidney or head and neck cancers. Earlier anti-PD-1, anti-PD-L1 or anti-CTLA-4 therapy was permitted; roughly 37% had received some.

CDR1 and CDR2 (germline): LGHNT, FRNRAP. The ends lost 9 bases at V and 3 bases at J; junction bases unmatched: 10. CDR3 length: 18 amino acids. Produced via immunoSEQ multiplex PCR; TCRdb's table is partial and in-frame only. Here the sample spans over 40,000 clones, approximately 80% being singletons. The rearrangement uses TRBV12-5 and TRBJ2-2; 16 bases align to TRBD2. The starting material was CD4+ or CD8+ T cells sorted from blood, obtained in a trial of the OX40 agonist ivuxolimab. The receptor was derived from an adult with an advanced solid tumor such as melanoma, head and neck, liver or kidney cancer. In DNA, the CDR3 is TGTGCTAGCTCGAAGGGACTAGCGGGAGGGAAGTACACCGGGGAGCTGTTTTTT. As protein: CASSKGLAGGKYTGELFF.